Following are 2 T cell receptor beta chains from one sample sequenced in a study of T-cell memory formation after mild COVID-19. A single record per CDR3 protein comes from TCRdb applying MiXCR to the 5' RACE reads. The data contain under 250,000 distinct CDR3 sequences, roughly 15% of them singletons. Material for sequencing was PBMCs or a T cell subset sorted from them (not recorded which). Receptors were obtained from an adult woman who had mild COVID-19 (a few samples of this study predate the infection). Cell type and time point are not known.

The chain employs TRBV30 and TRBJ1-2, with D hard to call. CDR3 size: 13 residues. V was pared by 1 base and J by 8 bases, with 14 bases between. Germline V gene lookup returns CDR1 GTSNPN and CDR2 SVGIG (reference sequence). The CDR3 loop reads CAWSASLKDGYTF. DNA for the CDR3: TGTGCCTGGAGTGCCTCCCTCAAAGACGGCTACACCTTC.

V usage is TRBV6-5 and J usage is TRBJ1-1; D is undetermined. V was trimmed by 6 bases and J by 3 bases, leaving 17 bases between them. CDR3 length equals 15 residues. From germline, CDR1 is MNHEY and CDR2 SVGAGI. The CDR3 is CASRLGLGLYTEAFF. The CDR3 DNA sequence: TGTGCCAGCAGATTAGGACTCGGATTATACACTGAAGCTTTCTTT.